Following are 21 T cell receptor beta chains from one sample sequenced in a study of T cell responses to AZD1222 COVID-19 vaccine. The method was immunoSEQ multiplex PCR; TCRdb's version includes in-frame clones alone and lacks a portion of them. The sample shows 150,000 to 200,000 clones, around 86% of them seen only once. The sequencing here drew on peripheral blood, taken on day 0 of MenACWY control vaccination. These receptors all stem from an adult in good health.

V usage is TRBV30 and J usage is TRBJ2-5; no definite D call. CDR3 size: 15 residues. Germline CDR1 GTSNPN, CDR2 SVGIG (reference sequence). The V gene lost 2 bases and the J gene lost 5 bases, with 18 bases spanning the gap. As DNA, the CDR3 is TGTGCCTGGAGTCACCGGAATCGAGCCAAGGAGACCCAGTACTTC. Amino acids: CAWSHRNRAKETQYF.

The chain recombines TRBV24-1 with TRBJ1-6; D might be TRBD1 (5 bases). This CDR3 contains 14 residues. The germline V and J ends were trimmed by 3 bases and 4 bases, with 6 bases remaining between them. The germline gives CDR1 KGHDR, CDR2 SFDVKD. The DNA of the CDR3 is TGTGCCACCAGTGATGGGGCGTATAATTCACCCCTCCACTTT. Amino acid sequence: CATSDGAYNSPLHF.

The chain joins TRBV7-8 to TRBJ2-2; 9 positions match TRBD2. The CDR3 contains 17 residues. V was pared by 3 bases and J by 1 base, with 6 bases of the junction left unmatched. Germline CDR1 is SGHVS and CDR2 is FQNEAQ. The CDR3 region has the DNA TGTGCCAGCAGCTTGGCGGGGGGGCAGAGGAACACCGGGGAGCTGTTTTTT. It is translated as CASSLAGGQRNTGELFF.

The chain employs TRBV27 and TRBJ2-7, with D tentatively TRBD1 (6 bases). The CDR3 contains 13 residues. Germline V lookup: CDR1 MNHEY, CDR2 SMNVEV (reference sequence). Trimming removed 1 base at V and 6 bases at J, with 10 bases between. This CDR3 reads CASSLFYRAEQYF. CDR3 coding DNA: TGTGCCAGCAGTTTATTTTACAGGGCCGAGCAGTACTTC.

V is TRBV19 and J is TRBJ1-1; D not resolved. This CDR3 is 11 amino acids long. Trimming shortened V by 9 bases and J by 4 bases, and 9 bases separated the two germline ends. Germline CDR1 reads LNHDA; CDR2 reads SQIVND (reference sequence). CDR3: CASRVLTEAFF. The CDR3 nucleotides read TGTGCCAGCCGGGTCCTCACTGAAGCTTTCTTT.

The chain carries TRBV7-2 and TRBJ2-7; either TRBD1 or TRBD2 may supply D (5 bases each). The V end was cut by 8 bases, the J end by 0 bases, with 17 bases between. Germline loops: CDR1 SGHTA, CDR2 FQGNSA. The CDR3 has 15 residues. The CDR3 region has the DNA TGTGCCAGCTCCCCTCTGGGGACCGCCTCCTACGAGCAGTACTTC. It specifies CASSPLGTASYEQYF.

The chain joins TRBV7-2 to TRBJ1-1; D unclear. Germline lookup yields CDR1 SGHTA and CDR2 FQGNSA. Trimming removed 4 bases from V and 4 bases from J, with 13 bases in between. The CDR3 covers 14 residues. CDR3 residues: CASSSSRRGTEAFF. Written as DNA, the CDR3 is TGTGCCAGCAGCTCATCTAGGCGGGGCACTGAAGCTTTCTTT.

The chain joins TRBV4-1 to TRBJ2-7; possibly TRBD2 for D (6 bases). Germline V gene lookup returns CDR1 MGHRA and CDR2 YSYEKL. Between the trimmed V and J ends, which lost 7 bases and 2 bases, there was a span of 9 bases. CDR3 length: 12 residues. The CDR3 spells CASMGLTYEQYF. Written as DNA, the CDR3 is TGCGCCAGCATGGGACTTACCTACGAGCAGTACTTC.

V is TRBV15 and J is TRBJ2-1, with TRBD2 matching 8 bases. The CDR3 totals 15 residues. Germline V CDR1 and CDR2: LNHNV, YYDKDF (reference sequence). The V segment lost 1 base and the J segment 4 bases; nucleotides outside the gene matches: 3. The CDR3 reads CATSRVRGGYNEQFF. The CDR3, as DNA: TGTGCCACCAGCAGAGTCCGGGGGGGATACAATGAGCAGTTCTTC.

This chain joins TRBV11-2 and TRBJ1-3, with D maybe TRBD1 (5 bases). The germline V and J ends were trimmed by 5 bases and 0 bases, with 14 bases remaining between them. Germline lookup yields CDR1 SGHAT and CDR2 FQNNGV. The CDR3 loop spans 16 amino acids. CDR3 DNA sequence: TGTGCCAGCAGCCCCAGACAGACCAGCTCTGGAAACACCATATATTTT. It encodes CASSPRQTSSGNTIYF.

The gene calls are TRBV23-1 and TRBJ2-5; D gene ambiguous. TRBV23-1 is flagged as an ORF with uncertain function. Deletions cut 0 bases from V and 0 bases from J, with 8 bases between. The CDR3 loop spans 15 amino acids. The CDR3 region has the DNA TGCGCCAGCAGTCAATCGTACACGTACCAAGAGACCCAGTACTTC. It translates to CASSQSYTYQETQYF.

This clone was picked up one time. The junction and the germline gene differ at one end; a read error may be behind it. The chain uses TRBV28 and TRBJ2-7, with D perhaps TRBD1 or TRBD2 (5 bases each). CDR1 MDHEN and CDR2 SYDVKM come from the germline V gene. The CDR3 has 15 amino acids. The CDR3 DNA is TGTGCCAGCAGGTACCCTAGGGGAGCAACTTACGAGCAGTACTTT. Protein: CASRYPRGATYEQYF.

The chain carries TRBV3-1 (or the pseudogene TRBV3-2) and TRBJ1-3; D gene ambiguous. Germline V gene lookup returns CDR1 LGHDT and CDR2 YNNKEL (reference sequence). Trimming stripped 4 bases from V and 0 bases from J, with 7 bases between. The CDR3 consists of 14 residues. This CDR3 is CASSPDFSGNTIYF. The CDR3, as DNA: TGTGCCAGCAGCCCCGATTTCTCTGGAAACACCATATATTTT.

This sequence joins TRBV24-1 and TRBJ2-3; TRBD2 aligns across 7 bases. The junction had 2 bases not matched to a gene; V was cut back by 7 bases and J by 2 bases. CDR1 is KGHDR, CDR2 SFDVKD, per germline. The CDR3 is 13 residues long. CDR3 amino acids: CATRGLHTDTQYF. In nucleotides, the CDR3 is TGTGCCACCAGGGGACTACACACAGATACGCAGTATTTT.

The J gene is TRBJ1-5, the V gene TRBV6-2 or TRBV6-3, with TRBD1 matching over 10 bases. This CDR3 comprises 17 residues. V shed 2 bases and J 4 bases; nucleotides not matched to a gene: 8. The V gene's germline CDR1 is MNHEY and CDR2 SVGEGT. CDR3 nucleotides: TGTGCCAGCAGTTACGGGGGACAGGGGAGGATAAATCAGCCCCAGCATTTT. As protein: CASSYGGQGRINQPQHF.

CDR3 in amino acids: CASRPETVSGNTIYF. The CDR3 DNA reads TGTGCCAGCAGACCGGAGACAGTCTCTGGAAACACCATATATTTT. The rearrangement joins TRBV28 to TRBJ1-3; D possibly corresponds to TRBD1 (5 bases). CDR3 length: 15 residues. Germline CDR1 and CDR2: MDHEN and SYDVKM. V dropped 6 bases and J dropped 0 bases, with 12 bases sitting between them.

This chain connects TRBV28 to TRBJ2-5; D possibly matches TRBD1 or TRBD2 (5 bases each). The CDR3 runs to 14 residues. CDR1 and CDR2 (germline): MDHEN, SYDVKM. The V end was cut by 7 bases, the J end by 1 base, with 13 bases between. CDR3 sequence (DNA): TGTGCCAGCACCCGGTATGGGGGCCAAGAGACCCAGTACTTC. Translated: CASTRYGGQETQYF.

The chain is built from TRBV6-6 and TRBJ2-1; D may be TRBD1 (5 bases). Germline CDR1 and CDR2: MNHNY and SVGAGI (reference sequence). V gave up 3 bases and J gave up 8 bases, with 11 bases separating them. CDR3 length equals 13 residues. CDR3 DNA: TGTGCCAGCAGTTATGACAGCCTCTATGAGCAGTTCTTC. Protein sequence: CASSYDSLYEQFF.

The CDR3 coding sequence is TGCGCCAGCAGCTTAGCGGGGTATCCACCCCTCCACTTT. This encodes CASSLAGYPPLHF. This sequence joins TRBV5-1 and TRBJ1-6; D is unclear. V was trimmed by 2 bases and J by 11 bases, leaving 11 bases between them. Germline V gene lookup returns CDR1 SGHRS and CDR2 YFSETQ. The CDR3 covers 13 residues.

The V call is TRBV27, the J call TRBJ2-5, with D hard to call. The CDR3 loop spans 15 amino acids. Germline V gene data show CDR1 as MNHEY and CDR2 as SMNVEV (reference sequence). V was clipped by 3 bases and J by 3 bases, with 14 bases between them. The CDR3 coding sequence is TGTGCCAGCAGTTTCGGACCGATGCTGGAAGAGACCCAGTACTTC. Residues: CASSFGPMLEETQYF.

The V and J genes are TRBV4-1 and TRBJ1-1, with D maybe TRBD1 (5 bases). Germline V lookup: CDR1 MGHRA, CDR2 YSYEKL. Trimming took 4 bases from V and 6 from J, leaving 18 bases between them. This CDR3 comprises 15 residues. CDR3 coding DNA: TGCGCCAGCAGCCCCGGGGACTTCCGAACTTCTGAAGCTTTCTTT. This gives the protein CASSPGDFRTSEAFF.